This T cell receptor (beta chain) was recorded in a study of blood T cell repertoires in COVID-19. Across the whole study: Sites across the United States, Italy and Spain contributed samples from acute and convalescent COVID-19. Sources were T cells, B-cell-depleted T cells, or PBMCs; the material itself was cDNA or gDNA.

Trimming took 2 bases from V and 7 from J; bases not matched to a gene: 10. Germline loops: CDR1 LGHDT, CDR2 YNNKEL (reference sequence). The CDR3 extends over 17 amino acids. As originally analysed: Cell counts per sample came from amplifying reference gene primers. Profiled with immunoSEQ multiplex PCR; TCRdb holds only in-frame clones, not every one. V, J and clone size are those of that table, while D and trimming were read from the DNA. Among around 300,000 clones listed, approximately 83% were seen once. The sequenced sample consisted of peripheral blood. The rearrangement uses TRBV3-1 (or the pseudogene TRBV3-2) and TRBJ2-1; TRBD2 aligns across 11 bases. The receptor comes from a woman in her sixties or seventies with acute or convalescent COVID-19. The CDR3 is CASSQTPGLAGANEQFF. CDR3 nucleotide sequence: TGTGCCAGCAGCCAAACTCCTGGACTAGCGGGCGCGAATGAGCAGTTCTTC.